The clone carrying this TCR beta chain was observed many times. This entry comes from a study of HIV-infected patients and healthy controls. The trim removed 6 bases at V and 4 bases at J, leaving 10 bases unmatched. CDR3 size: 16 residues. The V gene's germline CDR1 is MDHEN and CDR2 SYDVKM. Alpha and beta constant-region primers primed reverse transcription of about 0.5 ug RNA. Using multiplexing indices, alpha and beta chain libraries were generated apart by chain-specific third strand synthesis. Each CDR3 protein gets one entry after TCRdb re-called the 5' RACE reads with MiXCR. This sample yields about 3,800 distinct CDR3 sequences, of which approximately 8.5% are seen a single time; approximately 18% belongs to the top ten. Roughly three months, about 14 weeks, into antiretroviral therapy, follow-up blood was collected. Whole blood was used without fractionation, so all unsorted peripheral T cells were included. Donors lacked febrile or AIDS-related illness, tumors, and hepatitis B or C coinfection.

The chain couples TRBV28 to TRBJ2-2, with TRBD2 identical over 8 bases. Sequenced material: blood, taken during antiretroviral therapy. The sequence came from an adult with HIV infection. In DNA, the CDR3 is TGTGCCAGCAGCCCTCTCACTAGCGGAAGCACCGGGGAGCTGTTTTTT. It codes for CASSPLTSGSTGELFF.